The 32 T cell receptor beta chains below come from one sample, sequenced in a study of T cell responses to AZD1222 COVID-19 vaccine. Data came from immunoSEQ multiplex PCR; TCRdb stores just in-frame clones and leaves some out. The sample lists more than 150,000 clones; around nine tenths were seen once. The sequencing used peripheral blood, collected on day 0 of AZD1222 vaccination. The receptors were gathered from an adult in good health.

Only one count was recorded for this clone. The CDR3 DNA is TGTGCCAGTAGTATAGCTGGGACAGACTACGAGCAGTACTTC. Its protein is CASSIAGTDYEQYF. The chain couples TRBV19 to TRBJ2-7, with TRBD1 matching 7 bases. The CDR3 is 14 residues long. V dropped 1 base and J dropped 3; count of bases not matched to a gene: 3. Germline values: CDR1 LNHDA, CDR2 SQIVND (reference sequence).

The gene calls are TRBV30 and TRBJ2-1; D is uncertain. CDR3 length equals 11 residues. The germline gives CDR1 GTSNPN, CDR2 SVGIG (reference sequence). The V gene lost 4 bases and the J gene lost 5 bases, with 6 bases spanning the gap. The CDR3 bases are TGTGCCTGGACCAACGACAATGAGCAGTTCTTC. Residues: CAWTNDNEQFF.

This clone occurred once. The chain uses TRBV28 and TRBJ2-1, with D unresolved. Deletions cut 3 bases from V and 7 bases from J, with 7 bases between. The CDR3 runs 12 residues. The germline CDR1 and CDR2 sequences are MDHEN and SYDVKM. The CDR3 bases are TGTGCCAGCAGTTTGCGTGCAAATGAGCAGTTCTTC. It yields the protein CASSLRANEQFF.

This chain joins TRBV2 and TRBJ2-1; D perhaps matches TRBD2 (6 bases). Germline assignment: CDR1 SNHLY and CDR2 FYNNEI. This CDR3 spans 12 amino acids. V was pared by 5 bases and J by 14 bases, with 16 bases between. In nucleotides, the CDR3 is TGTGCCAGCAGTTACCGGCGGGATAGGAAGTTCTTC. This gives the protein CASSYRRDRKFF.

V gene TRBV5-1 combines with J gene TRBJ1-1; the match to TRBD1 covers 9 bases. The ends lost 5 bases at V and 5 bases at J; junction bases unmatched: 7. The length of the CDR3 is 14 residues. Germline V gene sequence: CDR1 SGHRS, CDR2 YFSETQ. The DNA for the CDR3 is TGCGCCAGCAGTAGACTCGGGACAGGGACTGAAGCTTTCTTT. It encodes CASSRLGTGTEAFF.

This clone was detected only once. For the CDR3, the DNA is TGTGCCAGCAGTGAATTAGCGGGGGACTACAATGAGCAGTTCTTC. Its protein product is CASSELAGDYNEQFF. The gene calls are TRBV6-1 and TRBJ2-1; 9 bases line up with TRBD2. V trimming: 2 bases; J trimming: 3 bases; junction bases outside the gene matches: 2. The CDR3 totals 15 residues. Germline V lookup: CDR1 MNHNS, CDR2 SASEGT.

V usage is TRBV11-2 and J usage is TRBJ1-2; D not resolved. V dropped 2 bases and J dropped 6 bases, with 7 bases sitting between them. The CDR3 is 12 residues long. Per the germline V gene, CDR1 is SGHAT and CDR2 is FQNNGV. CDR3 region: CASSLSYNGYTF. For the CDR3, the DNA is TGTGCCAGCAGCTTATCGTATAATGGCTACACCTTC.

This chain links TRBV11-2 with TRBJ2-2; D is perhaps TRBD1 (5 bases). Between the trimmed V and J ends, which lost 5 bases and 0 bases, there was a span of 7 bases. Germline V gives CDR1 SGHAT, CDR2 FQNNGV. This CDR3 region has 14 residues. This chain's CDR3 is CASSQTANTGELFF. CDR3 sequence (DNA): TGTGCCAGCAGCCAGACAGCGAACACCGGGGAGCTGTTTTTT.

The chain has TRBV28 and TRBJ2-5; no clear D gene. Germline assignment: CDR1 MDHEN and CDR2 SYDVKM. With 6 bases removed from V and 5 bases from J, the gap between germline ends came to 19 bases. The CDR3 is 15 amino acids. CDR3 sequence (DNA): TGTGCCAGCAGAAACACTATCGGTCCCAGGGAGACCCAGTACTTC. This translates into CASRNTIGPRETQYF.

V usage is TRBV18 and J usage is TRBJ2-1; D could derive from TRBD1 or TRBD2 (5 bases each). The CDR3 totals 16 residues. Per the germline V gene, CDR1 is KGHSH and CDR2 is LQKENI. Trimming removed 5 bases at V and 0 bases at J, with 14 bases between. As DNA, the CDR3 is TGTGCCAGCTCATCGAGGGACGGAGGCTCCTACAATGAGCAGTTCTTC. Translating gives CASSSRDGGSYNEQFF.

V is TRBV7-8 and J is TRBJ1-1; 8 bases match TRBD1. V was clipped by 3 bases and J by 10 bases; unmatched bases: 4. There are 12 residues in the CDR3. CDR1 SGHVS and CDR2 FQNEAQ come from the germline V gene. CDR3 in amino acids: CASSFGQGGAFF. The CDR3 bases are TGTGCCAGCAGCTTTGGACAGGGCGGAGCTTTCTTT.

This rearrangement joins TRBV6-5 to TRBJ1-1; D gene uncertain. The CDR3 runs to 14 residues. The V gene lost 3 bases and the J gene lost 5 bases, with 13 bases spanning the gap. The germline V gene has CDR1 MNHEY and CDR2 SVGAGI. CDR3 loop: CASSYTSSRTEAFF. In DNA form, the CDR3 reads TGTGCCAGCAGTTATACGAGTAGTCGGACTGAAGCTTTCTTT.

V gene TRBV11-2 combines with J gene TRBJ2-7, with D possibly being TRBD1 or TRBD2 (6 bases each). Germline V CDR1 and CDR2: SGHAT, FQNNGV. V lost 9 bases and J lost 3, with 21 bases in between. CDR3 length: 15 amino acids. The CDR3: CASTPGAGAYYEQYF. CDR3 nucleotides: TGTGCCAGTACCCCGGGGGCAGGGGCCTACTACGAGCAGTACTTC.

The chain couples TRBV4-2 to TRBJ1-6; TRBD1 agrees at 7 bases. CDR3 length equals 15 residues. Germline V gives CDR1 LGHNA, CDR2 YNFKEQ. V was pared by 3 bases and J by 9 bases, with 8 bases of the junction left unmatched. The CDR3 is CASSHWDRRGSPLHF. The CDR3 DNA sequence: TGTGCCAGCAGCCATTGGGACAGAAGAGGTTCACCCCTCCACTTT.

CDR3 sequence (DNA): TGTGCCAGCAGTTTTTACGAGCAGTACTTC. This codes for CASSFYEQYF. V gene TRBV6-5 combines with J gene TRBJ2-7; D is uncertain. The germline V gene has CDR1 MNHEY and CDR2 SVGAGI. This CDR3 has 10 amino acids. V dropped 4 bases and J dropped 4 bases, with 2 bases sitting between them.

This rearrangement joins TRBV5-3 to TRBJ1-2; 9 positions agree with TRBD1. TRBV5-3 qualifies as an ORF whose function is uncertain. Trimming took 0 bases from V and 2 from J; bases not matched to a gene: 11. There are 18 residues in the CDR3. CDR3 protein: CARSLGSRDREKNYGYTF. Written as DNA, the CDR3 is TGTGCCAGAAGCTTGGGGTCCCGGGACAGGGAAAAGAACTATGGCTACACCTTC.

V and J are TRBV11-2 and TRBJ1-1; 9 nucleotides align to TRBD1. The germline V gene encodes CDR1 SGHAT and CDR2 FQNNGV. Trimming took 1 base from V and 3 from J; bases not matched to a gene: 3. The CDR3 contains 15 residues. CDR3 residues: CASSLGDRADTEAFF. Here the CDR3 DNA reads TGTGCCAGCAGCTTAGGGGACAGGGCCGACACTGAAGCTTTCTTT.

The chain carries TRBV4-3 and TRBJ2-2; D may be TRBD1 (6 bases). Looked up from germline, CDR1 is LGHNA and CDR2 is YSLEER. The V end was cut by 3 bases, the J end by 2 bases, with 10 bases between. The CDR3 loop spans 15 amino acids. The CDR3 nucleotides are TGCGCCAGCAGCCAGATGGGGGCCAACACCGGGGAGCTGTTTTTT. As protein: CASSQMGANTGELFF.

The chain has TRBV7-6 and TRBJ2-7, with 9 nucleotides matching TRBD1. The CDR3 spans 15 residues. The germline V gene has CDR1 SGHVS and CDR2 FNYEAQ. V lost 5 bases to trimming and J lost 3 bases; unmatched junction nucleotides: 8. In nucleotides, the CDR3 is TGTGCCAGCAGCCCTCAGGGACAGGGAAGCTACGAGCAGTACTTC. Its protein product is CASSPQGQGSYEQYF.

V is TRBV29-1 and J is TRBJ2-7, with TRBD2 matching over 14 bases. CDR3 length: 18 residues. Germline trimming cut 8 bases from V and 0 bases from J; bases unmatched to any gene: 15. Germline values: CDR1 SQVTM, CDR2 ANQGSEA. CDR3 protein: CSPWPGLAGAPSSYEQYF. Written as DNA, the CDR3 is TGCAGCCCCTGGCCGGGACTAGCGGGAGCTCCGAGCTCCTACGAGCAGTACTTC.

This clone came up once. The rearrangement joins TRBV6-2 or TRBV6-3 to TRBJ2-2; D is undetermined. This CDR3 contains 13 residues. Germline V lookup: CDR1 MNHEY, CDR2 SVGEGT. V was clipped by 6 bases and J by 1 base, with 6 bases between them. Written as DNA, the CDR3 is TGTGCCAGCAGCATAGGGAACACCGGGGAGCTGTTTTTT. As protein: CASSIGNTGELFF.

The chain recombines TRBV19 with TRBJ1-5; D is ambiguous. Germline assignment: CDR1 LNHDA and CDR2 SQIVND (reference sequence). This CDR3 has 15 amino acids. With 1 base removed from V and 9 bases from J, the gap between germline ends came to 16 bases. The CDR3 nucleotides are TGTGCCAGTAGTATAGGGGGAAACGGCGCAGGGCCCCAGCATTTT. This gives the protein CASSIGGNGAGPQHF. Full variable domain (outside the CDR3, taken from reference TRBV19 and TRBJ1-5): DGGITQSPKYLFRKEGQNVTLSCEQNLNHDAMYWYRQDPGQGLRLIYYSQIVNDFQKGDIAEGYSVSREKKESFPLTVTSAQKNPTAFYLCASSIGGNGAGPQHFGDGTRLSIL.

V and J are TRBV19 and TRBJ2-7; D may be TRBD1 (6 bases). Trimming removed 7 bases from V and 0 bases from J, with 16 bases in between. CDR1 LNHDA and CDR2 SQIVND come from the germline V gene (reference sequence). The CDR3 has 15 residues. CDR3 bases: TGTGCCAGTACCGCTAAAGGGGGAACCTCCTACGAGCAGTACTTC. Amino acid sequence: CASTAKGGTSYEQYF.

This chain connects TRBV29-1 to TRBJ1-5, with 9 bases matching TRBD1. Germline CDR1 is SQVTM and CDR2 is ANQGSEA. V was pared by 7 bases and J by 6 bases, with 7 bases of the junction left unmatched. CDR3 size: 13 residues. The CDR3 nucleotides read TGCAGCGCTAAGACAGGGGGGAGTCAGCCCCAGCATTTT. It encodes CSAKTGGSQPQHF.

V usage is TRBV28 and J usage is TRBJ1-4; TRBD1 matches 7 bases. The V gene's germline CDR1 is MDHEN and CDR2 SYDVKM. V trimming: 8 bases; J trimming: 8 bases; junction bases outside the gene matches: 8. This CDR3 spans 13 amino acids. Written as DNA, the CDR3 is TGTGCCAGCTTGTTGACAGGGAACGAAAAACTGTTTTTT. Its protein is CASLLTGNEKLFF.

On this clone itself: Other DNA sequences within the sample encode an identical CDR3. The rearrangement uses TRBV7-2 and TRBJ2-3; D unclear. Germline CDR1 reads SGHTA; CDR2 reads FQGNSA. V dropped 0 bases and J dropped 0 bases, with 1 base sitting between them. The CDR3 runs 13 residues. CDR3 nucleotides: TGTGCCAGCAGCTTAGCTAGCACAGATACGCAGTATTTT. Translation gives CASSLASTDTQYF. The complete variable domain, with remaining parts taken from reference TRBV7-2 and TRBJ2-3, reads GAGVSQSPSNKVTEKGKDVELRCDPISGHTALYWYRQSLGQGLEFLIYFQGNSAPDKSGLPSDRFSAERTGGSVSTLTIQRTQQEDSAVYLCASSLASTDTQYFGPGTRLTVL.

V usage is TRBV5-1 and J usage is TRBJ2-3, with 12 bases aligning to TRBD1. J was trimmed by 4 bases and V by 4 bases; bases with no gene match: 10. Germline loops: CDR1 SGHRS, CDR2 YFSETQ. The CDR3 loop spans 17 amino acids. CDR3 amino acids: CASSVHSGTGGADTQYF. The CDR3 bases are TGCGCCAGCAGCGTACATTCCGGGACAGGGGGCGCAGATACGCAGTATTTT. The complete variable domain, with remaining parts taken from reference TRBV5-1 and TRBJ2-3, reads KAGVTQTPRYLIKTRGQQVTLSCSPISGHRSVSWYQQTPGQGLQFLFEYFSETQRNKGNFPGRFSGRQFSNSRSEMNVSTLELGDSALYLCASSVHSGTGGADTQYFGPGTRLTVL.

This chain links TRBV10-1 with TRBJ2-5; the D gene is possibly TRBD1 (6 bases). Germline-derived CDR1 and CDR2 are WNHNN and SYGVQD (reference sequence). The CDR3 sequence is 13 residues long. The germline V and J ends were trimmed by 3 bases and 7 bases, with 12 bases remaining between them. CDR3 amino acids: CASSEGGDGTQYF. The CDR3 DNA reads as TGCGCCAGCAGTGAAGGGGGAGACGGGACCCAGTACTTC.

This sequence joins TRBV10-3 and TRBJ2-2; 10 bases map to TRBD1. Trimming removed 8 bases from V and 4 bases from J; junction bases left unmatched: 10. The CDR3 length is 16 residues. The germline CDR1 and CDR2 sequences are ENHRY and SYGVKD. The CDR3 nucleotides read TGTGCCATCTCCGGCGCAAGGACAGGGGGCACCGGGGAGCTGTTTTTT. This gives the protein CAISGARTGGTGELFF.

The chain recombines TRBV7-3 with TRBJ2-3; 8 bases agree with TRBD1. CDR1 and CDR2 from the germline V gene are SGHTA and FQGTGA. The CDR3 loop spans 15 amino acids. Losses at the gene ends were 4 bases for V and 1 base for J; bases not matched to a gene: 4. The CDR3 bases are TGTGCCAGCAGCTCGGGGACAGGAGGCACAGATACGCAGTATTTT. The encoded protein is CASSSGTGGTDTQYF.

This chain connects TRBV21-1 to TRBJ2-1; TRBD2 is taken as the D call from the table, unchecked against the DNA. TRBV21-1 is a recognized pseudogene. The CDR3 consists of 16 residues. The CDR3 bases are TGTGCCAGCAGCAAAATTCGGGCTAGCGGGAGCAATGAGCAGTTCTTC. Its protein is CASSKIRASGSNEQFF.

The CDR3 region is CASSSRQGTEAFF. In DNA, the CDR3 is TGTGCCAGCAGCTCGCGACAGGGCACTGAAGCTTTCTTT. This chain uses TRBV7-2 with TRBJ1-1; TRBD1 aligns across 7 bases. Trimming took 4 bases from V and 4 from J; bases not matched to a gene: 3. In germline, CDR1 is SGHTA, CDR2 FQGNSA. There are 13 residues in the CDR3.